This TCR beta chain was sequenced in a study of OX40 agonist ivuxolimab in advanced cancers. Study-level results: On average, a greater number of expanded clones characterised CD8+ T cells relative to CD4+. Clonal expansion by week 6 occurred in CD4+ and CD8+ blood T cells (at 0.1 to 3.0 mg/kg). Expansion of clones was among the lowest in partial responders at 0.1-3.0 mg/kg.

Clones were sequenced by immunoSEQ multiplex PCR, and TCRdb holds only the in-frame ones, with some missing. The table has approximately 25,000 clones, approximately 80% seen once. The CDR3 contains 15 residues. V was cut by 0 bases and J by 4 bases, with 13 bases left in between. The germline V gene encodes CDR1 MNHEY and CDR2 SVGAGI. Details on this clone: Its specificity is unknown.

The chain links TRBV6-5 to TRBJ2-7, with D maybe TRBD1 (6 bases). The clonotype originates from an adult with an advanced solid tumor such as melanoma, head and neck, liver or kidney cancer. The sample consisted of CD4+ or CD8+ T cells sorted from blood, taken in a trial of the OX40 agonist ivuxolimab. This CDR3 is CASSYSPGQSYEQYF. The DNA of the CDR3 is TGTGCCAGCAGTTACTCCCCCGGACAGAGTTACGAGCAGTACTTC.